The source of this T cell receptor beta chain is a study of T cells in Graves' hyperthyroidism and ophthalmopathy. A Clinical Activity Score of at least 3, a NOSPECS grade of at least 4 and a duration under 3 months were recorded in the ophthalmopathy patients. Lactation, pregnancy, other autoimmune disease or uncontrolled infection led to exclusion of patients. This clonotype was recorded many times. TCR beta CDR3 sequences were amplified from RNA transcripts. When the TCR CDR3 underwent first-round RT-PCR, the HTBI primer set was used. In TCRdb, the multiplex PCR reads were re-called with MiXCR into one record per CDR3 protein. The table has 640,000 or so distinct CDR3 sequences, approximately 15% seen once. Per the germline V gene, CDR1 is LNHDA and CDR2 is SQIVND (reference sequence). The CDR3 spans 15 residues. With V trimmed by 4 bases and J by 6 bases, 8 bases remained unmatched.

Material: blood. This TCR was sampled from a woman younger than 35 with Graves' ophthalmopathy. The chain links TRBV19 to TRBJ2-1, with 8 bases identical to TRBD2. This CDR3 reads CASSSAGGSGNEQFF. DNA for the CDR3: TGTGCCAGTAGTAGTGCGGGAGGCAGTGGCAATGAGCAGTTCTTC.